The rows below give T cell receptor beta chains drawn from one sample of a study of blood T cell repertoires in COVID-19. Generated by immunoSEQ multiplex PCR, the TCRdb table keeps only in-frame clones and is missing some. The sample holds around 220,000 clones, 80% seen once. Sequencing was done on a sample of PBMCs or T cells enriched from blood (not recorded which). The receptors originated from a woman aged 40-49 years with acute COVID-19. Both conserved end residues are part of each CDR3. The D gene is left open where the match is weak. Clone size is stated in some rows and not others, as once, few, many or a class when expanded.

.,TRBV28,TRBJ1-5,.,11,CASSLNQPQHF,TGTGCCAGCAGTCTCAATCAGCCCCAGCATTTT
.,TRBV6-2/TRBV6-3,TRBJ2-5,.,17,CASSHNRRGGLQETQYF,TGTGCCAGCAGTCACAACCGAAGGGGGGGGCTCCAAGAGACCCAGTACTTC
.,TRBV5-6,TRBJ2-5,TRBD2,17,CASSFRSPERGQETQYF,TGTGCCAGCAGCTTTCGATCCCCTGAGCGGGGGCAAGAGACCCAGTACTTC
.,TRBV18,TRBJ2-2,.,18,CASSPRAPRTTNTGELFF,TGTGCCAGCTCACCACGGGCCCCCAGGACAACGAACACCGGGGAGCTGTTTTTT
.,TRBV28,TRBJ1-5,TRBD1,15,CASSFPRGSIQPQHF,TGTGCCAGCAGTTTTCCCAGGGGGTCTATTCAGCCCCAGCATTTT
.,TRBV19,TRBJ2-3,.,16,CASSMARWGGTDTQYF,TGTGCCAGTAGTATGGCCAGGTGGGGGGGCACAGATACGCAGTATTTT
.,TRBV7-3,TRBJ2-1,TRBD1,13,CASSNDRDNEQFF,TGTGCCAGCAGCAACGACAGGGACAATGAGCAGTTCTTC
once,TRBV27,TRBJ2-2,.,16,CASSLRSGAATGELFF,TGTGCCAGCAGTTTAAGATCTGGGGCCGCCACCGGGGAGCTGTTTTTT
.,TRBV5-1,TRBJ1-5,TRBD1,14,CASSPDRGKQPQHF,TGCGCCAGCAGCCCGGACAGGGGAAAACAGCCCCAGCATTTT
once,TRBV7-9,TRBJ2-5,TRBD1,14,CASSFQQGRETQYF,TGTGCCAGCAGCTTCCAACAGGGGAGAGAGACCCAGTACTTC
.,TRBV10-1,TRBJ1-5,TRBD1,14,CASSERAGGQPQHF,TGCGCCAGCAGTGAGCGGGCAGGGGGTCAGCCCCAGCATTTT
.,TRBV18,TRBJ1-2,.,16,CASSPNLGGRGDGYTF,TGTGCCAGCTCACCTAATTTGGGGGGGAGAGGTGATGGCTACACCTTC
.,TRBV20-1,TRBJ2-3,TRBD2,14,CSASAGGSTDTQYF,TGCAGTGCTAGTGCGGGGGGGAGCACAGATACGCAGTATTTT
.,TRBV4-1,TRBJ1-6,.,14,CASSQGPGISPLHF,TGCGCCAGCAGCCAAGGACCAGGGATTTCACCCCTCCACTTT
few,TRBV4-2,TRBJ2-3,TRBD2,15,CASSQDRGGADTQYF,TGTGCCAGCAGCCAAGATCGGGGAGGGGCAGATACGCAGTATTTT
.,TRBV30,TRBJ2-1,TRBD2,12,CAWGLAGSEQFF,TGTGCCTGGGGACTAGCGGGGAGTGAGCAGTTCTTC
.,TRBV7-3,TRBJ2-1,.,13,CASSLLDQNEQFF,TGTGCCAGCAGCTTACTAGACCAGAATGAGCAGTTCTTC
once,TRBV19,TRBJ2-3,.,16,CASSIIGWGATDTQYF,TGTGCCAGTAGTATAATAGGCTGGGGCGCCACAGATACGCAGTATTTT
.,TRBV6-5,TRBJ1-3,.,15,CASRGTPSSGNTIYF,TGTGCCAGCAGGGGCACCCCGAGCTCTGGAAACACCATATATTTT
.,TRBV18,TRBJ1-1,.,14,CASSPSRPGAEAFF,TGTGCCAGCTCACCCTCCCGGCCGGGAGCTGAAGCTTTCTTT
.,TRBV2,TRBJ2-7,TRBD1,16,CASSGRGQGKSVEQYF,TGTGCCAGCAGTGGGAGGGGACAGGGGAAATCGGTCGAGCAGTACTTC
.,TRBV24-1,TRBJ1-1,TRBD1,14,CATKGQGMNTEAFF,TGTGCCACTAAAGGACAGGGAATGAACACTGAAGCTTTCTTT
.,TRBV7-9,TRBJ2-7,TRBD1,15,CASSPPRDRAYEQYF,TGTGCCAGCAGCCCACCCCGGGACAGGGCCTACGAGCAGTACTTC
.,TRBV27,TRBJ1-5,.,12,CASSFNNQPQHF,TGTGCCAGCAGTTTCAACAATCAGCCCCAGCATTTT
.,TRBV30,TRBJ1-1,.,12,CAWSPLLGGAFF,TGTGCCTGGAGTCCCTTACTCGGCGGAGCTTTCTTT
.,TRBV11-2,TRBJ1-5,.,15,CASSSMEGRDQPQHF,TGTGCCAGCAGCTCAATGGAGGGGCGGGATCAGCCCCAGCATTTT
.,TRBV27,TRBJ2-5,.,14,CASTQTGTRETQYF,TGTGCCAGCACCCAAACAGGGACACGAGAGACCCAGTACTTC
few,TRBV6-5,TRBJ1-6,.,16,CASSYSLTGRNSPLHF,TGTGCCAGCAGTTACTCATTGACGGGAAGGAATTCACCCCTCCACTTT
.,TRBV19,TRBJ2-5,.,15,CASSIDRGYQETQYF,TGTGCCAGTAGTATAGATCGGGGTTACCAAGAGACCCAGTACTTC
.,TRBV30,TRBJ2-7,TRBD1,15,CACISGTGATYEQYF,TGTGCCTGTATATCCGGGACAGGGGCAACCTACGAGCAGTACTTC
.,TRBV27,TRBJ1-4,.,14,CASSRRRVHEKLFF,TGTGCCAGCAGCCGTCGGCGGGTTCATGAAAAACTGTTTTTT
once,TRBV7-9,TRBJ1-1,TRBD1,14,CASSSTGVSDEAFF,TGTGCCAGCAGCTCGACAGGGGTCTCTGATGAAGCTTTCTTT
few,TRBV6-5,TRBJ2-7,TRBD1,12,CASRQGAYEQYF,TGTGCCAGCAGACAGGGGGCCTACGAGCAGTACTTC
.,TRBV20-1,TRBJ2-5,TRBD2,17,CSASLAGRPAFQETQYF,TGCAGTGCTAGTCTAGCGGGTAGGCCGGCTTTCCAAGAGACCCAGTACTTC